This T cell receptor (beta chain) was obtained from a study of blood T cell repertoires in COVID-19. Study in general: Samples came from the United States, Italy and Spain, spanning acute and convalescent COVID-19. PBMCs, B-cell-depleted T cells, or T cells were the source of the cDNA or gDNA that made up the material.

Original processing notes: Estimates of nucleated cell counts were drawn from the amplification of reference gene primers. Sequencing was performed with immunoSEQ multiplex PCR; in TCRdb, only in-frame clones are kept and a portion is missing. For V, J and clone size, that table is used; D and trimming come from the DNA. Among around 140,000 clones listed, about three quarters were seen once. The V gene's germline CDR1 is LNHNV and CDR2 YYDKDF (reference sequence). V was trimmed by 2 bases and J by 1 base, leaving 11 bases between them. This CDR3 contains 15 residues. This sequence was found in a woman aged 60-75 years with acute or convalescent COVID-19. The sample taken for sequencing was peripheral blood. The rearrangement links TRBV15 to TRBJ2-5, with a possible D match to TRBD2 (5 bases). CDR3: CATSRHSVVQETQYF. DNA of the CDR3: TGTGCCACCAGCAGACATAGCGTAGTCCAAGAGACCCAGTACTTC.